This T cell receptor beta chain is from a study of blood T cell repertoires in COVID-19 (dated by TCRdb to 2020 to 2022). Describing the broader study: The collaborator samples originated in the United States, Italy and Spain and spanned the acute and convalescent phases of COVID-19. The material from the prospective study consisted of cDNA or gDNA derived from T cells, B-cell-depleted T cells, or PBMCs. Deeply sampled blood TCRbeta repertoires from subjects exposed to, actively infected with, or recovered from COVID-19 were included in the dataset. The repertoires were made available in a free public database intended to serve as a resource for research on the immune response to SARS-CoV-2. The samples were drawn from two sources: the first 160 participants of the ongoing ImmuneRACE study, and 1,254 subjects contributed by 6 global collaborators. A de-identified subject ID, COVID-19 status, age in years and sex were almost always included in the sample metadata. Where available, HLA class I and class II types were taken from metadata supplied by the sample provider and were not determined by assay-based typing. Broader findings and caveats from the paper: How much clinical and demographic metadata was included differed by source and by participant, and the metadata was provided uncurated.

The immunoSEQ Assay, a bias-controlled multiplex PCR, was used to amplify TCRbeta CDR3 regions from genomic DNA. On the authors' methods: Nucleated cell counts per sample were estimated from amplification of reference gene primers within the assay. Sequence reads were collapsed and filtered to measure the absolute abundance of every unique TCRbeta CDR3 rearrangement. Productive Simpson clonality was computed per sample as the square root of Simpson's diversity index over productive rearrangements. Drawn from immuneACCESS, this table holds only the in-frame rearrangements with V and J called that TCRdb kept. Clones are partly lost; checked studies trace under half to an unresolved V gene and leave the rest unexplained. The V and J calls and clone size come from that table; D and trimming were worked out from the DNA. In this sample the table shows under 300,000 clones, approximately 86% of which occur a single time. The ten largest clones add up to about 6% of the sample.

Participants in the prospective study were aged about 18 to 90 years, lived in under 30 United States geographic areas, and enrolled through a virtual design. In the prospective study, participants were assigned to cohorts based on the clinical history participants reported in a screening survey and a study questionnaire. In the prospective study, mobile phlebotomists collected whole blood, serum and a nasopharyngeal or oropharyngeal swab from each participant. Participants in the prospective study had the option to provide additional blood draws and questionnaires over a 2-month period. Blood samples from the prospective study were shipped frozen or at room temperature prior to DNA extraction. As to this clone: The target of this receptor is not known. No base qualities exist here, and no much larger clone lies one base off it.

Cut back by 1 base and 7 bases, the V and J ends lie 10 bases apart. The CDR3 starts with the cysteine, ends with the phenylalanine, and has 12 residues. The CDR3 DNA has 36 bases and is translated from base 1. The germline V gene yields SQVTM for CDR1 and ANQGSEA for CDR2. Source material: PBMCs or T cells enriched from blood (not recorded which). This receptor was taken from a woman aged 25 to 39 with acute COVID-19. The chain employs TRBV29-1 and TRBJ1-2; the D gene is perhaps TRBD1, on 5 matching bases. At the DNA level, the sequence is TGCAGCGTTGAAGTCGGCAGGGCTGGCTACACCTTC. Its translation reads: CSVEVGRAGYTF. Extended through the reference TRBV29-1 and TRBJ1-2 proteins, this CDR3 yields the full variable domain: SAVISQKPSRDICQRGTSLTIQCQVDSQVTMMFWYRQQPGQSLTLIATANQGSEATYESGFVIDKFPISRPNLTFSTLTVSNMSPEDSSIYLCSVEVGRAGYTFGSGTRLTVV.